This T cell receptor (beta chain) was found in a study of blood T cell repertoires in COVID-19. Study in general: PBMCs, B-cell-depleted T cells, or T cells provided the cDNA or gDNA that made up the material.

Sequencing used immunoSEQ multiplex PCR; TCRdb keeps in-frame clones, though not all of them. This table holds 200,000 to 300,000 clones, about 87% found once. Between the trimmed V and J ends, which lost 1 base and 4 bases, there was a span of 11 bases. The germline gives CDR1 SGHTS, CDR2 YDEGEE. This CDR3 has 15 residues. The source of this sequence is a woman aged 45-60 years with acute or convalescent COVID-19. The source material was peripheral blood. The rearrangement joins TRBV5-8 to TRBJ1-4; unclear D gene. The CDR3 DNA reads as TGTGCCAGCAGCTTGTATCAACAGTTTAATGAAAAACTGTTTTTT. Translating it yields CASSLYQQFNEKLFF.